Each of the 21 T cell receptor beta chains below was sequenced from the same sample in a study of blood T cell repertoires in COVID-19. Data came from immunoSEQ multiplex PCR; TCRdb stores just in-frame clones and leaves some out. The sample shows around 18,000 clones, 75% to 90% of them seen only once. The sequenced sample consisted of peripheral blood. These receptors were collected from a man aged 55 to 69 with active COVID-19.

The rearrangement uses TRBV6-5 and TRBJ1-1; possible D gene TRBD1, 5 bases. Looked up from germline, CDR1 is MNHEY and CDR2 is SVGAGI. Deletions cut 0 bases from V and 0 bases from J, with 8 bases between. The CDR3 covers 15 residues. This CDR3 is CASSYSNRLNTEAFF. The CDR3 DNA reads as TGTGCCAGCAGTTACTCGAACAGGTTGAACACTGAAGCTTTCTTT.

J is TRBJ2-2 and V is TRBV5-1, with 9 bases aligning to TRBD2. This CDR3 has 18 residues. The trim removed 1 base at V and 5 bases at J, leaving 12 bases unmatched. Germline V lookup: CDR1 SGHRS, CDR2 YFSETQ. CDR3 coding DNA: TGCGCCAGCAGCTTGAGATATAGAGCGGGAGGAGAGACCGGGGAGCTGTTTTTT. This gives the protein CASSLRYRAGGETGELFF.

The chain's CDR3 is CASSDRSTDTQYF. CDR3 coding DNA: TGTGCCAGTAGTGACAGGAGCACAGATACGCAGTATTTT. The chain is built from TRBV19 and TRBJ2-3; weak D call: TRBD1 (6 bases). With 5 bases removed from V and 0 bases from J, the gap between germline ends came to 6 bases. The CDR3 has 13 residues. The germline V gene encodes CDR1 LNHDA and CDR2 SQIVND (reference sequence).

J is TRBJ2-3 and V is TRBV7-3; D is undetermined. Trimming removed 0 bases at V and 4 bases at J, with 11 bases between. Germline assignment: CDR1 SGHTA and CDR2 FQGTGA. The CDR3 sequence is 15 residues long. CDR3 amino acids: CASSLTGRSADTQYF. CDR3 sequence (DNA): TGTGCCAGCAGCTTAACTGGTCGTTCGGCAGATACGCAGTATTTT.

The chain is built from TRBV10-3 and TRBJ2-7; 11 nucleotides match TRBD2. The J segment lost 6 bases and the V segment lost 2 bases, leaving 9 bases of the junction unmatched. The CDR3 runs to 16 residues. Germline CDR1 is ENHRY and CDR2 is SYGVKD. CDR3 DNA: TGTGCCATCAGTGAGCCTAGCGGGGGGCGTTCCGGCGAGCAGTACTTC. Translating it yields CAISEPSGGRSGEQYF.

J is TRBJ1-1 and V is TRBV19; tentatively, D is TRBD1 (6 bases). The CDR3 consists of 13 residues. The V gene lost 5 bases and the J gene lost 5 bases, with 12 bases spanning the gap. Germline values: CDR1 LNHDA, CDR2 SQIVND (reference sequence). The CDR3 region is CASSGGAGTEAFF. The CDR3 DNA reads TGTGCCAGTAGTGGGGGGGCGGGAACTGAAGCTTTCTTT.

The chain links TRBV9 to TRBJ2-1, with a weak D call TRBD1 (6 bases). The germline V gene encodes CDR1 SGDLS and CDR2 YYNGEE. Deletions cut 3 bases from V and 1 base from J, with 8 bases between. There are 14 residues in the CDR3. The chain's CDR3 is CASSAGQSYNEQFF. CDR3 in DNA: TGTGCCAGCAGCGCAGGACAGTCCTACAATGAGCAGTTCTTC. The variable domain in full, with the rest retrieved from reference TRBV9 and TRBJ2-1, is DSGVTQTPKHLITATGQRVTLRCSPRSGDLSVYWYQQSLDQGLQFLIQYYNGEERAKGNILERFSAQQFPDLHSELNLSSLELGDSALYFCASSAGQSYNEQFFGPGTRLTVL.

This clone was observed a single time. The junction departs from the called germline gene at one end, perhaps through a read error. The chain has TRBV18 and TRBJ1-1; no definite D call. Germline V gene lookup returns CDR1 KGHSH and CDR2 LQKENI. CDR3 length equals 13 residues. The CDR3 coding sequence is TGTGCCAGCTCACCGGCGAGGAACACTGAAGTTTTCTTT. Protein product: CASSPARNTEVFF.

This chain connects TRBV14 to TRBJ2-1; perhaps TRBD2 as D (6 bases). This CDR3 is 17 amino acids long. The germline V gene encodes CDR1 SGHDN and CDR2 FVKESK. With 0 bases removed from V and 0 bases from J, the gap between germline ends came to 12 bases. The CDR3 loop is CASSQDGAGFSYNEQFF. CDR3 nucleotide sequence: TGTGCCAGCAGCCAAGATGGAGCGGGCTTCTCCTACAATGAGCAGTTCTTC.

The chain recombines TRBV4-1 with TRBJ2-2; 12 nucleotides agree with TRBD1. Germline CDR1 and CDR2: MGHRA and YSYEKL. This CDR3 contains 18 residues. The ends lost 2 bases at V and 2 bases at J; junction bases unmatched: 6. The CDR3 DNA sequence: TGCGCCAGCAGCCAAACCGGGACAGGGGGCCTAAACACCGGGGAGCTGTTTTTT. Its protein is CASSQTGTGGLNTGELFF.

This clone was observed a handful of times. This sequence joins TRBV27 and TRBJ1-6; D unclear. CDR1 and CDR2 from the germline V gene are MNHEY and SMNVEV (reference sequence). The CDR3 contains 16 residues. The V end lost 0 bases, the J end lost 7 bases, and 13 bases lay between the germline ends. The CDR3 spells CASSLSWVSVNSPLHF. CDR3 nucleotide sequence: TGTGCCAGCAGTTTATCGTGGGTGAGCGTAAATTCACCCCTCCACTTT.

This chain uses TRBV7-6 with TRBJ2-1; D might be TRBD1 (5 bases). V gave up 3 bases and J gave up 0 bases, with 6 bases separating them. There are 14 residues in the CDR3. Germline CDR1 reads SGHVS; CDR2 reads FNYEAQ. The CDR3, as DNA: TGTGCCAGCAGCTTGACAGCCTCCTACAATGAGCAGTTCTTC. Amino acids: CASSLTASYNEQFF.

The chain links TRBV11-3 to TRBJ2-3, with TRBD1 matching over 10 bases. J was trimmed by 5 bases and V by 5 bases; bases with no gene match: 10. Germline lookup yields CDR1 SGHNT and CDR2 YENEEA. The CDR3 sequence is 16 residues long. The CDR3 bases are TGTGCCAGCAGCCCCCGGACAGGGGGACGGGGAGATACGCAGTATTTT. It yields the protein CASSPRTGGRGDTQYF.

In its sample, this clone was seen a few times. The V and J genes are TRBV3-1 (or the pseudogene TRBV3-2) and TRBJ1-5; a weak D match, TRBD1 (6 bases). The V end lost 2 bases, the J end lost 9 bases, and 14 bases lay between the germline ends. The CDR3 contains 14 residues. The germline CDR1 and CDR2 sequences are LGHDT and YNNKEL (reference sequence). The DNA of the CDR3 is TGTGCCAGCAGCCAATCCTCAGGGGAATCGCCCCAGCATTTT. Amino acids: CASSQSSGESPQHF.

The rearrangement uses TRBV7-8 and TRBJ2-1; 8 nucleotides agree with TRBD2. CDR3 length equals 18 residues. V shed 7 bases, J shed 1 base, and the junction held 15 bases outside the gene matches. Germline values: CDR1 SGHVS, CDR2 FQNEAQ. The CDR3 DNA follows: TGTGCCAGCAACCCCGTTTACGGGAGGGATGGATCCTACAATGAGCAGTTCTTC. Encoded protein: CASNPVYGRDGSYNEQFF.

The chain has TRBV28 and TRBJ2-1, with D possibly being TRBD1 (5 bases). Between the trimmed V and J ends, which lost 5 bases and 4 bases, there was a span of 6 bases. The CDR3 runs 12 residues. CDR1 MDHEN and CDR2 SYDVKM come from the germline V gene. Written as DNA, the CDR3 is TGTGCCAGCAGTCGACAGTACAATGAGCAGTTCTTC. Translated, it gives CASSRQYNEQFF.

The rearrangement joins TRBV5-4 to TRBJ2-7, with TRBD2 matching 7 bases. Germline assignment: CDR1 SGHNT and CDR2 YYREEE (reference sequence). This CDR3 has 17 residues. The V and J ends lost 0 bases and 1 base, in that order; junction bases with no gene match: 10. As DNA, the CDR3 is TGTGCCAGCAGCTTGGACTCCGAACTAGCGTCTTCCTACGAGCAGTACTTC. Encoded protein: CASSLDSELASSYEQYF. Looking up the rest from reference TRBV5-4 and TRBJ2-7 gives the full variable domain: ETGVTQSPTHLIKTRGQQVTLRCSSQSGHNTVSWYQQALGQGPQFIFQYYREEENGRGNFPPRFSGLQFPNYSSELNVNALELDDSALYLCASSLDSELASSYEQYFGPGTRLTVT.

This clone showed up just once. This chain joins TRBV5-1 and TRBJ1-4, with unresolved D. Germline CDR1 reads SGHRS; CDR2 reads YFSETQ. V lost 2 bases and J lost 7, with 12 bases in between. This CDR3 has 14 residues. CDR3 sequence: CASSFGGEGEKLFF. Here the CDR3 DNA reads TGCGCCAGCAGCTTCGGCGGGGAAGGTGAAAAACTGTTTTTT.

V usage is TRBV5-6 and J usage is TRBJ2-7; 13 bases match TRBD2. CDR3 length: 17 residues. Germline V lookup: CDR1 SGHDT, CDR2 YYEEEE. J gave up 2 bases and V 3 bases, and 8 bases lay outside the gene matches. The CDR3 sequence: CASSYPGTSGIPYEQYF. In DNA form, the CDR3 reads TGTGCCAGCAGCTACCCCGGGACTAGCGGGATTCCCTACGAGCAGTACTTC.

Here the CDR3 reads CAISEWASGGGEQFF. In nucleotides, the CDR3 is TGTGCCATCAGTGAGTGGGCTAGCGGTGGTGGTGAGCAGTTCTTC. The chain is built from TRBV10-3 and TRBJ2-1; 7 nucleotides line up with TRBD2. Germline V gene sequence: CDR1 ENHRY, CDR2 SYGVKD. J lost 9 bases, V lost 1 base, and 9 bases had no gene match. CDR3 size: 15 residues.

CDR3 region: CASSLIVTGYEQYF. As DNA, the CDR3 is TGTGCCAGCAGCTTGATTGTCACAGGCTACGAGCAGTACTTC. The rearrangement uses TRBV5-4 and TRBJ2-7; D possibly corresponds to TRBD1 (5 bases). This CDR3 has 14 residues. V was trimmed by 1 base and J by 3 bases, leaving 11 bases between them. Germline V lookup: CDR1 SGHNT, CDR2 YYREEE (reference sequence). The full variable domain, completed using reference TRBV5-4 and TRBJ2-7, is ETGVTQSPTHLIKTRGQQVTLRCSSQSGHNTVSWYQQALGQGPQFIFQYYREEENGRGNFPPRFSGLQFPNYSSELNVNALELDDSALYLCASSLIVTGYEQYFGPGTRLTVT.